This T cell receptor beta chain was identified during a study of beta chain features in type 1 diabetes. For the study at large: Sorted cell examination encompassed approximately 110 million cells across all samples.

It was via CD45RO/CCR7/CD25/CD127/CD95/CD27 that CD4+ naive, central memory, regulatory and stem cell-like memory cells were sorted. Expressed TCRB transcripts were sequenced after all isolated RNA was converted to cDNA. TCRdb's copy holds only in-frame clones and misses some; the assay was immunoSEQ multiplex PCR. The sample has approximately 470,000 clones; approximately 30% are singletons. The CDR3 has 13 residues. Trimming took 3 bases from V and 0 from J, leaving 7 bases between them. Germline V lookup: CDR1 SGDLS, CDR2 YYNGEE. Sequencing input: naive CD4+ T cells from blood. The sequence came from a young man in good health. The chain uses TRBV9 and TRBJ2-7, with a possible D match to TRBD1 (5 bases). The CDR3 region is CASSADISYEQYF. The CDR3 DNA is TGTGCCAGCAGCGCGGACATCTCCTACGAGCAGTACTTC.